The clone carrying this T cell receptor beta chain appeared a few times. These data originate in a study of blood T cell repertoires in COVID-19. In the source study's methods: Estimated nucleated cell counts came from reference gene primer amplification. Data came from immunoSEQ multiplex PCR; TCRdb stores just in-frame clones and leaves some out. That table furnishes V, J and clone size, whereas the DNA furnished D and trimming. The sample contains roughly 150,000 clones, less than 85% of which appear only once. Participants came from about two dozen US areas, aged about 18 to 100 years. Participant reports of clinical history set cohort assignment. The CDR3 has 15 amino acids. Germline loops: CDR1 SEHNR, CDR2 FQNEAQ (reference sequence). V was cut by 0 bases and J by 5 bases, with 11 bases left in between.

This clonotype originated in a man in his sixties who had recovered from COVID-19. Sequencing used PBMCs or T cells enriched from blood (not recorded which). The chain joins TRBV7-9 to TRBJ1-5; possible D gene TRBD1, 5 bases. The CDR3 nucleotides read TGTGCCAGCAGCTTAGCAGGGGTAATTGATCAGCCCCAGCATTTT. As protein: CASSLAGVIDQPQHF.